Listed here is a single T cell receptor (beta chain). What this receptor recognizes is not known. Per-nucleotide qualities are absent, and no much larger clonotype sits a single base away. Each collaborating institution followed its own protocols to collect whole blood in K2EDTA tubes. For TCRbeta analysis, collaborators shipped samples in one of three forms: frozen whole blood, isolated PBMCs, or DNA extracted from either of those sample types. The CDR3 measures 12 amino acids from cysteine to phenylalanine. Only the CDR3 portion is preserved as DNA: 36 bases, with reading frame beginning at the first base. The V end gives up 4 bases and the J end 10 bases, leaving 6 bases in the junction not matched to a gene. TCRbeta CDR3 regions were amplified from genomic DNA by means of the immunoSEQ Assay, a bias-controlled multiplex PCR. In the paper's pipeline: Nucleated cell counts per sample were estimated from amplification of reference gene primers within the assay. To quantify the absolute abundance of each unique TCRbeta CDR3 rearrangement, sequence reads were collapsed and filtered. For each sample, productive Simpson clonality was calculated as the square root of Simpson's diversity index over productive rearrangements. The table was pulled from immuneACCESS by TCRdb, which kept in-frame rearrangements only. Such tables lose some clones; where checked, under half of the loss comes from unresolved V genes, and the rest has no known cause. V, J and clone size reflect that table, while D and trimming were determined from the DNA. For this sample there are around 220,000 clones; about 88% appear just once. 1.9% of the sample is held by the ten biggest clonotypes.

The sample originates from a study of blood T cell repertoires in COVID-19 (TCRdb year 2020). For the wider study: Collaborator samples came from the United States, Italy and Spain and covered acute and convalescent phases of COVID-19. The prospective study material was composed of cDNA or gDNA derived from T cells, B-cell-depleted T cells, or PBMCs. Deeply sampled blood TCRbeta repertoires from subjects exposed to, actively infected with, or recovered from COVID-19 were included in the dataset. The repertoires were released in a freely available public database intended as a resource for research on the immune response to SARS-CoV-2. The samples were drawn from two sources: the first 160 participants of the ongoing ImmuneRACE study, and 1,200 or so subjects contributed by 6 global collaborators. Sample metadata almost always included a de-identified subject ID, COVID-19 status, age in years and sex. Where available, HLA class I and class II types were obtained from metadata supplied by the sample provider rather than from assay-based typing.

Broader findings and caveats from the paper: The quantity of clinical and demographic metadata differed by source and by participant and was supplied without curation.

Recombination linked TRBV12-3 or TRBV12-4 to TRBJ2-5, with TRBD1 identical over 7 junction bases. The sequenced sample consisted of peripheral blood. The TCR sequence derives from a man aged 35 to 55 with active or convalescent COVID-19. The DNA sequence follows: TGTGCCAGCAGTTCAACAGGGGTACACCAGTACTTC. This yields the protein CASSSTGVHQYF.